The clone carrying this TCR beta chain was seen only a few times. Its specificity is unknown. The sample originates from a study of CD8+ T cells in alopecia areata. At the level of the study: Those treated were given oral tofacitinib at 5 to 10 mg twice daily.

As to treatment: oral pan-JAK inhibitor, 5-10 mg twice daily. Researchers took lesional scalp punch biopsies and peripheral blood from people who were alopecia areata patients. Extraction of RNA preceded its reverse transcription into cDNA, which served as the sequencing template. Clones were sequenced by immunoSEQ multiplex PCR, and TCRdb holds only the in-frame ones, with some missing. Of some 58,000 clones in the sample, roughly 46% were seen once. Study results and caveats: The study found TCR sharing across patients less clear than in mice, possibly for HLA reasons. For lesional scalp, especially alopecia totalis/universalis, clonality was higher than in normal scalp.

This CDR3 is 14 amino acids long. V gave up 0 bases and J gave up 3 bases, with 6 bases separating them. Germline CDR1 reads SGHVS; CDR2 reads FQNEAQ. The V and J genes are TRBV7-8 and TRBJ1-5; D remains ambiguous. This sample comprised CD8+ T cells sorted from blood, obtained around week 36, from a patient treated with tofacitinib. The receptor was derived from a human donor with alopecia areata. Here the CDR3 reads CASSLASANQPQHF. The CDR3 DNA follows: TGTGCCAGCAGCTTAGCCAGCGCCAATCAGCCCCAGCATTTT.